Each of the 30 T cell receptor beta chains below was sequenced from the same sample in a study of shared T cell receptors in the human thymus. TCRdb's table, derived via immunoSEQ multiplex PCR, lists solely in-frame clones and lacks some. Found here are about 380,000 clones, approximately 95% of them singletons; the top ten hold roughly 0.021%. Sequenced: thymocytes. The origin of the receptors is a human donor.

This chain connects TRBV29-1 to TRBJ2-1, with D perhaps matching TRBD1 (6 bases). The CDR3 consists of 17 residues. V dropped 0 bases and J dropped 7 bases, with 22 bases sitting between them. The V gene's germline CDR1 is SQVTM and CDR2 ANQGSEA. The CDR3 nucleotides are TGCAGCGTTGAAGATCGGAGCCGGAACAGGGTGGTAAATGAGCAGTTCTTC. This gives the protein CSVEDRSRNRVVNEQFF.

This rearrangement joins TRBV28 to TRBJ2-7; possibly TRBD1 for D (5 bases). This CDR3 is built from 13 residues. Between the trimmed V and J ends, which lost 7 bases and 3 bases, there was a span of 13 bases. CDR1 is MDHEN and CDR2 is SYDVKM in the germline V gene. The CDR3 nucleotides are TGTGCCAGCACCGTGGGGCAGCACTACGAGCAGTACTTC. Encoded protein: CASTVGQHYEQYF.

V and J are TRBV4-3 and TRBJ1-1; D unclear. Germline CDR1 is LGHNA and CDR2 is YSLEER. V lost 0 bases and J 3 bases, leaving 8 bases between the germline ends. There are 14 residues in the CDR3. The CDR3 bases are TGCGCCAGCAGCCAAGAATACCGTGACACTGAAGCTTTCTTT. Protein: CASSQEYRDTEAFF.

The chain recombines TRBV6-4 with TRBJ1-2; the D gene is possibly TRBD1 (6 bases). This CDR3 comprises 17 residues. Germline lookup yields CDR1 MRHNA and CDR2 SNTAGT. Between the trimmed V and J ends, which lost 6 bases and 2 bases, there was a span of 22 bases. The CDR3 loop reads CASSHRDNMSHNYGYTF. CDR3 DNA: TGTGCCAGCAGCCACCGGGACAATATGAGTCACAACTATGGCTACACCTTC.

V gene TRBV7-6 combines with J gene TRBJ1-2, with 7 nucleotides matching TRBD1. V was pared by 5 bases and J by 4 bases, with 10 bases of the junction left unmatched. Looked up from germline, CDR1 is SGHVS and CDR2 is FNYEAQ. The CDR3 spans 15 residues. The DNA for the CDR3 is TGTGCCAGCAGCACAGGGACAGTAAGGGGCTATGGCTACACCTTC. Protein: CASSTGTVRGYGYTF.

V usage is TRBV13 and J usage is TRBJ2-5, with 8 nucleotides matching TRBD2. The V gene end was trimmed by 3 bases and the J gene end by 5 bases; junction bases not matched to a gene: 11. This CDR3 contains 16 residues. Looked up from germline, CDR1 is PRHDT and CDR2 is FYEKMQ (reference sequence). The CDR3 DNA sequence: TGTGCCAGCAGCTTGTTCAGCGGGAGTGCAGGCGAGACCCAGTACTTC. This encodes CASSLFSGSAGETQYF.

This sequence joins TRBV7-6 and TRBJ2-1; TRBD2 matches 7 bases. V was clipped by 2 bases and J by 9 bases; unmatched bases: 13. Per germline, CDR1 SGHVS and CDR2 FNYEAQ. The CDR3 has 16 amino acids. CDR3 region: CASSLHLAGAGGEQFF. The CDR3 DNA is TGTGCCAGCAGCTTACACTTGGCGGGAGCCGGGGGTGAGCAGTTCTTC.

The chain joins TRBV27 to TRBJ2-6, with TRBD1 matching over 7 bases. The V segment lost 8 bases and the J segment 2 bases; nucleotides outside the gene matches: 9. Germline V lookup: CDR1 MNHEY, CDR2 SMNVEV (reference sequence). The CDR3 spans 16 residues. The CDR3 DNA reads TGTGCCAGCGGTTATCTGACAGGGACTGGGGCCAACGTCCTGACTTTC. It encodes CASGYLTGTGANVLTF. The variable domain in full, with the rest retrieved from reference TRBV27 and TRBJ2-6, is EAQVTQNPRYLITVTGKKLTVTCSQNMNHEYMSWYRQDPGLGLRQIYYSMNVEVTDKGDVPEGYKVSRKEKRNFPLILESPSPNQTSLYFCASGYLTGTGANVLTFGAGSRLTVL.

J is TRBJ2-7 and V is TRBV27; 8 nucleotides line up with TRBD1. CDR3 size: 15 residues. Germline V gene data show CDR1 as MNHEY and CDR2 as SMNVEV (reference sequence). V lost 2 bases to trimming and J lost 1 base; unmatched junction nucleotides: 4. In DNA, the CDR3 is TGTGCCAGCAGTTTAGGACAGGGTGGGTCCTACGAGCAGTACTTC. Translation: CASSLGQGGSYEQYF.

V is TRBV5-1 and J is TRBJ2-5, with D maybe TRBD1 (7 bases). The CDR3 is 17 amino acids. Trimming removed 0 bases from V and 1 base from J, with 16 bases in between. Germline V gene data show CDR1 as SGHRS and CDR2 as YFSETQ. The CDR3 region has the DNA TGCGCCAGCAGCTTGGCCCCTGCGGAGGGGGCCCAAGAGACCCAGTACTTC. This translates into CASSLAPAEGAQETQYF.

CDR3 in DNA: TGTGCCAGCAGCAAACCCCCCCAGGGGGTAGGGACCGGGGAGCTGTTTTTT. It is translated as CASSKPPQGVGTGELFF. This chain uses TRBV21-1 with TRBJ2-2; TRBD1 is the table's D call, not checked against the DNA. TRBV21-1 is marked as a pseudogene. This CDR3 has 17 amino acids.

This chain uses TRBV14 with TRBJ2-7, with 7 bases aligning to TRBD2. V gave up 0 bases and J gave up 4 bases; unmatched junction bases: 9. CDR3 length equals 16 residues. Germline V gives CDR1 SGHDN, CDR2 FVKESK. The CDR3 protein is CASSQDTGGLLYEQYF. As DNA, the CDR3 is TGTGCCAGCAGCCAAGATACGGGGGGACTGCTATACGAGCAGTACTTC. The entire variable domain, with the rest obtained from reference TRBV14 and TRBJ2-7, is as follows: EAGVTQFPSHSVIEKGQTVTLRCDPISGHDNLYWYRRVMGKEIKFLLHFVKESKQDESGMPNNRFLAERTGGTYSTLKVQPAELEDSGVYFCASSQDTGGLLYEQYFGPGTRLTVT.

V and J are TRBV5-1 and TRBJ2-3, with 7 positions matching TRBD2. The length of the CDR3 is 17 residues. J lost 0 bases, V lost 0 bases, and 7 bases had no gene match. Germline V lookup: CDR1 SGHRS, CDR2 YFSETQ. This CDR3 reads CASSLAPSSGSTDTQYF. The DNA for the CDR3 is TGCGCCAGCAGCTTGGCCCCCTCTAGCGGTAGCACAGATACGCAGTATTTT.

The CDR3: CASSRGTGSYNEQFF. CDR3 coding DNA: TGTGCCAGCAGCCGTGGGACAGGAAGCTACAATGAGCAGTTCTTC. The chain has TRBV9 and TRBJ2-1; TRBD1 agrees at 8 bases. Germline V gene lookup returns CDR1 SGDLS and CDR2 YYNGEE. The V gene end was trimmed by 4 bases and the J gene end by 3 bases; junction bases not matched to a gene: 6. The CDR3 covers 15 residues.

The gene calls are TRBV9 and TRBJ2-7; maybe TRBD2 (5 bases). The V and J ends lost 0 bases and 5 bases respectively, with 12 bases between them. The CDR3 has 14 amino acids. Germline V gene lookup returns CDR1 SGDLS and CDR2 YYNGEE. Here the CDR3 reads CASSVEGSSHEQYF. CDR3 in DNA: TGTGCCAGCAGCGTAGAAGGGAGTAGCCACGAGCAGTACTTC.

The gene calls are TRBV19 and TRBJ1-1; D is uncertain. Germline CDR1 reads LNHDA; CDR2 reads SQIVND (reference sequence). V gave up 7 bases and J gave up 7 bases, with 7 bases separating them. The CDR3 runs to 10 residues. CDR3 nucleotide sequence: TGTGCCAGTATGGAGAATGAAGCTTTCTTT. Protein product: CASMENEAFF.

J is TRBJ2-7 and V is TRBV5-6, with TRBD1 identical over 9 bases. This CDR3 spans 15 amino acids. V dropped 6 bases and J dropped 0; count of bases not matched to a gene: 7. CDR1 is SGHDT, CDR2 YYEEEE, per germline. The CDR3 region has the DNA TGTGCCAGCACCAGTGAGGGACAGGGCTCCTACGAGCAGTACTTC. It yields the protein CASTSEGQGSYEQYF.

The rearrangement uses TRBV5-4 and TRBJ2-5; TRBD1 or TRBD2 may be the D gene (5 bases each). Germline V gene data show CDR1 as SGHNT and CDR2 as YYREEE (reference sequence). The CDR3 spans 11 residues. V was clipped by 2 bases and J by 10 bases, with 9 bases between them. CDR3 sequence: CASSFLGDQYF. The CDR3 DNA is TGTGCCAGCAGCTTTTTGGGGGACCAGTACTTC.

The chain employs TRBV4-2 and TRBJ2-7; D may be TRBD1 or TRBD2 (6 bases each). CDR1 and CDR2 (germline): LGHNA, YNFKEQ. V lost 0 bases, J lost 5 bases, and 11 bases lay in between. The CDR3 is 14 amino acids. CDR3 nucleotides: TGTGCCAGCAGCCAAGATGGGGGGCTCCACGAGCAGTACTTC. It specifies CASSQDGGLHEQYF.

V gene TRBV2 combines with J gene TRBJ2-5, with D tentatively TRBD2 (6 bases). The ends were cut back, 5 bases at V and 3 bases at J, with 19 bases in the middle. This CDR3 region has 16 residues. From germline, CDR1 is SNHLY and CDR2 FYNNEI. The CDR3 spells CASSNRRLVSEETQYF. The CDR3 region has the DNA TGTGCCAGCAGTAACCGCCGACTAGTGTCCGAAGAGACCCAGTACTTC.

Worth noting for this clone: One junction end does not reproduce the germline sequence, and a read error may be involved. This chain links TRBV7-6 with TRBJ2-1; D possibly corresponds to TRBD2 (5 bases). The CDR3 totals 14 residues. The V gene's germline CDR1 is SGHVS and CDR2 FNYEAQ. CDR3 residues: CASSLAGGWNEQFF. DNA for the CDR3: TGTGCCAGCAGCCTAGCTGGTGGGTGGAATGAGCAGTTCTTC.

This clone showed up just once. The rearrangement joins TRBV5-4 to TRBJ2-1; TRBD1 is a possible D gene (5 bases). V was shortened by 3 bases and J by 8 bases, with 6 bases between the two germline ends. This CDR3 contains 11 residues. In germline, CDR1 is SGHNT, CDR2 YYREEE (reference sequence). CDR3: CASSSQDEQFF. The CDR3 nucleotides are TGTGCCAGCAGCTCACAGGATGAGCAGTTCTTC.

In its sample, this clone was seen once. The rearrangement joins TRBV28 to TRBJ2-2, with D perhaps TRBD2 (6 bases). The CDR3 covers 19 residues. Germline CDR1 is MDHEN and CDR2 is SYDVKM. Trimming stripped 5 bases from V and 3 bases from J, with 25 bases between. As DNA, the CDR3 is TGTGCCAGCAGTCCTCCGGGGGACCATGGGGAAGAGGACACCGGGGAGCTGTTTTTT. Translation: CASSPPGDHGEEDTGELFF.

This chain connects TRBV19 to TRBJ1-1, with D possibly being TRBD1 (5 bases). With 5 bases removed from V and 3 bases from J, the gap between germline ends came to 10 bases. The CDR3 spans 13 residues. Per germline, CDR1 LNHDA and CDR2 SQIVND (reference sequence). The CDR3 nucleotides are TGTGCCAGTAGTGGGACTGGGGACACTGAAGCTTTCTTT. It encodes CASSGTGDTEAFF.

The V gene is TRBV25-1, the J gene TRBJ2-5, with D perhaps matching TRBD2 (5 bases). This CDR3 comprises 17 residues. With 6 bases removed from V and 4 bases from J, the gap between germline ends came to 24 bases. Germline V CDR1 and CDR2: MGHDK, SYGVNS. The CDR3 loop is CASRKVIGPGERETQYF. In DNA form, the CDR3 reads TGTGCCAGCAGAAAGGTTATTGGCCCCGGGGAGCGAGAGACCCAGTACTTC.

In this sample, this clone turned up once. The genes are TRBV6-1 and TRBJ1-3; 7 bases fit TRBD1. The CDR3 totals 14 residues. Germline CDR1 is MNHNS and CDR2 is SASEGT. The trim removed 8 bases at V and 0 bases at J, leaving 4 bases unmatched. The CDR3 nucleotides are TGTGCCAGCGAGACAGGGAACTCTGGAAACACCATATATTTT. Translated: CASETGNSGNTIYF.

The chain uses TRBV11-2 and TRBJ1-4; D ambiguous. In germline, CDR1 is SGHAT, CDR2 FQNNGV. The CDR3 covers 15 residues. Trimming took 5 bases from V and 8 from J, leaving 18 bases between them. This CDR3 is CASSGSTRKEEKLFF. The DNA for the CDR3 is TGTGCCAGCAGCGGATCGACTCGGAAGGAAGAAAAACTGTTTTTT.

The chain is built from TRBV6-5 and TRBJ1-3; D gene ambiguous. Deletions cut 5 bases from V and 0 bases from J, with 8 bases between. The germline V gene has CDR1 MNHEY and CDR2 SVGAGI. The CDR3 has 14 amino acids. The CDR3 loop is CASSGRDSGNTIYF. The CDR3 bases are TGTGCCAGCAGTGGTCGGGACTCTGGAAACACCATATATTTT.

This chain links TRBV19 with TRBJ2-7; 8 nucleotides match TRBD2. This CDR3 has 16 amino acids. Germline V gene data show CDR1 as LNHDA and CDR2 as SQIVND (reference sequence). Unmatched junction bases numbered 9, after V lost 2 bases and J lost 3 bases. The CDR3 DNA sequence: TGTGCCAGTAGTATATCGTCAGCGGGAGTCGGCTACGAGCAGTACTTC. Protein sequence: CASSISSAGVGYEQYF.

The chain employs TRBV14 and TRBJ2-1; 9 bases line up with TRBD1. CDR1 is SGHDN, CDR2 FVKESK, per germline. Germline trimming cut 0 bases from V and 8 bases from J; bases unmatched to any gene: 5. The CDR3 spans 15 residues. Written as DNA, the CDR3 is TGTGCCAGCAGCCAAGACAGCACAGGGGGCGATGAGCAGTTCTTC. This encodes CASSQDSTGGDEQFF.